The rows below give T cell receptor beta chains drawn from one sample of a study of blood T cell repertoires in COVID-19. Some clones are missing from TCRdb's copy, which holds only in-frame ones; the method was immunoSEQ multiplex PCR. This sample has about 150,000 clones, with roughly 87% found just once. The material sequenced was PBMCs or T cells enriched from blood (not recorded which). The receptors here all came from a middle-aged woman who had been exposed to COVID-19. Each CDR3 is given with its conserved first and last residue. D genes are given only for firm matches. The size of a clone is reported for some rows only, either as once, few or many, or as a class for expanded clones.

TRBV28	TRBJ2-1	TRBD2	.	CASSLGTSGHNEQFF	TGTGCCAGCAGTTTAGGGACTAGCGGGCACAATGAGCAGTTCTTC
TRBV10-3	TRBJ1-2	.	.	CASGPTGQGNGYTF	TGTGCCTCCGGGCCGACGGGGCAGGGGAATGGCTACACCTTC
TRBV6-5	TRBJ2-3	.	.	CASFEQGGTDTQYF	TGTGCCAGCTTCGAGCAGGGCGGCACAGATACGCAGTATTTT
TRBV5-6	TRBJ2-3	.	.	CASSLSAGGLDTQYF	TGTGCCAGCAGCTTGTCGGCAGGAGGGTTAGATACGCAGTATTTT
TRBV5-4	TRBJ1-4	.	.	CASSLDRVNEKLFF	TGTGCCAGCAGCTTGGACAGGGTAAACGAAAAACTGTTTTTT
TRBV4-1	TRBJ2-2	.	once	CASSQGAGGTGELFF	TGCGCCAGCAGCCAAGGGGCCGGGGGCACCGGGGAGCTGTTTTTT
TRBV5-6	TRBJ2-5	.	.	CASSRGFGETQYF	TGTGCCAGCAGCCGGGGGTTCGGAGAGACCCAGTACTTC
TRBV6-1	TRBJ2-7	TRBD2	.	CASSVGTSGAEQYF	TGTGCCAGCAGTGTCGGGACTAGCGGGGCCGAGCAGTACTTC
TRBV9	TRBJ1-4	.	.	CASSAVGSNEKLFF	TGTGCCAGCAGCGCGGTCGGGTCTAATGAAAAACTGTTTTTT
TRBV19	TRBJ1-2	TRBD1	few	CATSTGVNYGYTF	TGTGCCACCTCGACAGGGGTCAACTATGGCTACACCTTC
TRBV7-9	TRBJ1-1	.	.	CASLQGNTEAFF	TGTGCCAGCTTACAGGGGAACACTGAAGCTTTCTTT
TRBV6-1	TRBJ2-3	TRBD2	.	CASSEFSGNSDTQYF	TGTGCCAGCAGTGAATTTAGCGGGAACTCAGATACGCAGTATTTT
TRBV5-4	TRBJ2-7	TRBD2	.	CASSQHGTTSYEQYF	TGTGCCAGCAGCCAACACGGGACTACTTCCTACGAGCAGTACTTC
TRBV11-2	TRBJ1-1	TRBD1	.	CASSPGNRGNVNTEAFF	TGTGCCAGCAGCCCGGGGAACAGGGGGAACGTGAACACTGAAGCTTTCTTT
TRBV6-5	TRBJ2-1	TRBD2	few	CASSYGGSSYNEQFF	TGTGCCAGCAGTTACGGCGGGAGCTCCTACAATGAGCAGTTCTTC
TRBV6-5	TRBJ1-6	.	few	CASSLGREIPPLHF	TGTGCCAGCAGCCTGGGACGGGAGATACCACCCCTCCACTTT
TRBV11-2	TRBJ2-2	.	.	CASSPRVDGELFF	TGTGCCAGCAGCCCCCGGGTAGACGGGGAGCTGTTTTTT
TRBV7-2	TRBJ2-2	TRBD2	.	CASSLMLAGATGELFF	TGTGCCAGCAGCTTAATGTTAGCGGGAGCCACCGGGGAGCTGTTTTTT
TRBV3-1/TRBV3-2	TRBJ2-7	TRBD2	.	CASSFSGTSGRAGDEQYF	TGTGCCAGCAGCTTCAGCGGGACTAGCGGGAGGGCCGGAGACGAGCAGTACTTC
TRBV2	TRBJ2-7	TRBD2	.	CASSEIGVSSGGFSYEQYF	TGTGCCAGCAGTGAAATAGGAGTATCTAGCGGGGGATTCTCCTACGAGCAGTACTTC
TRBV6-5	TRBJ1-6	.	.	CASSYARNSPLHF	TGTGCCAGCAGTTACGCTCGGAATTCACCCCTCCACTTT
TRBV2	TRBJ1-2	.	.	CAISQPNRAYGYTF	TGTGCCATATCCCAGCCCAACAGGGCGTATGGCTACACCTTC
TRBV29-1	TRBJ1-5	.	once	CSVVAGGGNQPQHF	TGCAGCGTTGTTGCTGGGGGGGGCAATCAGCCCCAGCATTTT
TRBV18	TRBJ1-2	TRBD1	.	CASSPPSGRGLYGYTF	TGTGCCAGCTCACCACCGTCTGGCAGGGGGCTGTATGGCTACACCTTC
TRBV7-8	TRBJ1-2	TRBD1	.	CASSQTGNGYTF	TGTGCCAGCAGCCAGACAGGGAATGGCTACACCTTC
TRBV7-9	TRBJ2-1	.	once	CASVNSLRYNEQFF	TGTGCCAGCGTTAATTCTCTCCGGTACAATGAGCAGTTCTTC
TRBV7-6	TRBJ2-7	.	.	CASSPGTGSYEQYF	TGTGCCAGCAGCCCGGGAACAGGGTCCTACGAGCAGTACTTC
TRBV15	TRBJ2-7	TRBD2	.	CATSRVAGTSYEQYF	TGTGCCACCAGCAGAGTAGCGGGTACATCCTACGAGCAGTACTTC